The source of this TCR beta chain is a study of shared clonotypes between healthy human individuals. Study-level findings and limits: A handful of donors showed sharing of about 5.5% of naive CD4 clonotypes. Only blood was sampled; tissue repertoires likely differ. Against clonotypes common to all four donors, non-shared ones had lower generation probabilities.

With respect to this clone: No antigen is known for it.

The healthy adult donors were HIV-negative and reported no recent acute infections or vaccinations. Produced via immunoSEQ multiplex PCR; TCRdb's table is partial and in-frame only. This sample carries around 510,000 clones, approximately 95% of them seen once, and the ten largest clones take 0.055% to 0.075%. This CDR3 has 18 amino acids. Germline V lookup: CDR1 SGHTS, CDR2 YDEGEE. Trimming took off 0 bases at V and 0 bases at J, with 17 bases between the two ends. The V gene is TRBV5-8, the J gene TRBJ2-3; D is possibly TRBD2 (5 bases). The specimen was naive CD4+ T cells sorted from blood. The subset: CD45RA+ positively selected. This receptor was identified in a woman in her 30s in good health. The CDR3 region has the DNA TGTGCCAGCAGCTTGGCCATCGTAGGAGGTCCTAGCACAGATACGCAGTATTTT. Residues: CASSLAIVGGPSTDTQYF.